These 22 T cell receptor beta chains were all obtained from the same sample, sequenced in a study of T cells in Graves' hyperthyroidism and ophthalmopathy. The source material, RNA transcripts, was used to amplify TCR beta CDR3 regions. HTBI primers were used for first-round RT-PCR of the TCR CDR3. MiXCR, applied by TCRdb to the multiplex PCR reads, yields one record per CDR3 protein. This sample has hundreds of thousands of distinct CDR3 sequences, with approximately 17% found just once. The sample taken for sequencing was blood. The origin of the receptors is a woman under 30 with Graves' ophthalmopathy.

This clonotype appeared a few times. The gene calls are TRBV5-1 and TRBJ2-5, with unresolved D. The CDR3 runs 14 residues. Trimming took off 4 bases at V and 0 bases at J, with 10 bases between the two ends. Per the germline V gene, CDR1 is SGHRS and CDR2 is YFSETQ. This CDR3 reads CASSLTTNQETQYF. CDR3 nucleotides: TGCGCCAGCAGCCTAACGACAAACCAAGAGACCCAGTACTTC.

The table lists this clonotype with many counts. CDR3 amino acids: CASSLEFRRNNEQFF. The CDR3 DNA is TGTGCCAGCAGCTTAGAGTTCAGGCGTAACAATGAGCAGTTCTTC. V gene TRBV7-2 combines with J gene TRBJ2-1; unclear D gene. Trimming cost V 1 base and J 5 bases, with 12 bases left between them. The CDR3 has 15 amino acids. From germline, CDR1 is SGHTA and CDR2 FQGNSA. The full variable domain, completed using reference TRBV7-2 and TRBJ2-1, is GAGVSQSPSNKVTEKGKDVELRCDPISGHTALYWYRQSLGQGLEFLIYFQGNSAPDKSGLPSDRFSAERTGGSVSTLTIQRTQQEDSAVYLCASSLEFRRNNEQFFGPGTRLTVL.

This sequence joins TRBV5-8 and TRBJ1-2; D ambiguous. V lost 2 bases to trimming and J lost 7 bases, with 3 bases between them. Per the germline V gene, CDR1 is SGHTS and CDR2 is YDEGEE. This CDR3 contains 10 residues. CDR3 nucleotide sequence: TGTGCCAGCAGCTTTGGTGGCTACACCTTC. Protein: CASSFGGYTF.

The V call is TRBV5-1, the J call TRBJ2-3; the match to TRBD1 covers 7 bases. Losses at the gene ends were 0 bases for V and 5 bases for J; bases not matched to a gene: 6. The length of the CDR3 is 15 residues. Germline assignment: CDR1 SGHRS and CDR2 YFSETQ. The CDR3 protein is CASSLGTGRGDTQYF. CDR3 nucleotide sequence: TGCGCCAGCAGCTTGGGGACAGGAAGGGGAGATACGCAGTATTTT.

This clonotype was counted many times. The chain has TRBV18 and TRBJ2-1; 9 bases map to TRBD1. Germline V lookup: CDR1 KGHSH, CDR2 LQKENI. CDR3 length equals 14 residues. V dropped 6 bases and J dropped 6; count of bases not matched to a gene: 6. CDR3 protein: CASSESTGGNEQFF. The CDR3 coding sequence is TGTGCCAGCTCGGAATCGACAGGGGGCAATGAGCAGTTCTTC.

About this clonotype: Being one base from a much bigger clone, this may be a read error. The chain uses TRBV27 and TRBJ2-1; D is perhaps TRBD1 (6 bases). This CDR3 spans 17 amino acids. The V and J ends lost 5 bases and 1 base respectively, with 18 bases between them. From germline, CDR1 is MNHEY and CDR2 SMNVEV (reference sequence). The CDR3 here is CASSDDRTAGSYNEQFF. CDR3 sequence (DNA): TGTGCCAGCAGTGATGACCGGACAGCTGGGTCCTACAATGAGCAGTTCTTC.

This clonotype has only one observation. V gene TRBV19 combines with J gene TRBJ1-1; D unclear. The V gene's germline CDR1 is LNHDA and CDR2 SQIVND (reference sequence). V lost 7 bases and J lost 6, with 21 bases in between. There are 15 residues in the CDR3. DNA of the CDR3: TGTGCCAGTATGAGGTCCGAAACAGCCAGGCCTGAAGCTTTCTTT. Protein sequence: CASMRSETARPEAFF.

This clonotype was observed a handful of times. V usage is TRBV4-3 and J usage is TRBJ1-5; no clear D. V dropped 4 bases and J dropped 7 bases, with 14 bases sitting between them. The germline gives CDR1 LGHNA, CDR2 YSLEER. The CDR3 runs 14 residues. The CDR3 DNA reads TGCGCCAGCAGCCTTCATACGGGTGGCCAGCCCCAGCATTTT. It yields the protein CASSLHTGGQPQHF.

This clonotype was found many times. The rearrangement uses TRBV28 and TRBJ2-3; TRBD1 might be the D (7 bases). CDR3 length: 15 amino acids. Trimming took off 5 bases at V and 6 bases at J, with 18 bases between the two ends. Germline CDR1 is MDHEN and CDR2 is SYDVKM. CDR3 amino acids: CASSPVQGGRDTQYF. The CDR3 DNA reads TGTGCCAGCAGTCCAGTTCAGGGGGGCCGCGATACGCAGTATTTT.

This clonotype was observed a handful of times. The J gene is TRBJ1-6, the V gene TRBV6-6; the match to TRBD1 covers 11 bases. Germline lookup yields CDR1 MNHNY and CDR2 SVGAGI (reference sequence). The CDR3 extends over 19 amino acids. Trimming removed 2 bases from V and 0 bases from J; junction bases left unmatched: 6. CDR3 loop: CASSYQGQGASSYNSPLHF. The CDR3 DNA reads TGTGCCAGCAGTTACCAAGGACAGGGGGCGAGCTCCTATAATTCACCCCTCCACTTT.

In this sample, this clonotype turned up a few times. The chain links TRBV7-2 to TRBJ2-7, with D unclear. V dropped 5 bases and J dropped 2 bases, with 13 bases sitting between them. Germline assignment: CDR1 SGHTA and CDR2 FQGNSA. The CDR3 loop spans 14 amino acids. The CDR3 loop is CASSITITTYEQYF. CDR3 DNA: TGTGCCAGCAGCATCACGATAACCACCTACGAGCAGTACTTC.

This clonotype occurred many times. The CDR3 loop reads CASSRLGQGAEGANVLTF. CDR3 coding DNA: TGTGCCAGCAGTCGACTGGGACAGGGGGCGGAAGGGGCCAACGTCCTGACTTTC. This chain joins TRBV28 and TRBJ2-6; 12 bases line up with TRBD1. Per the germline V gene, CDR1 is MDHEN and CDR2 is SYDVKM. The V and J ends lost 5 bases and 4 bases, in that order; junction bases with no gene match: 9. This CDR3 is built from 18 residues.

This clonotype was counted ten times or more. The DNA for the CDR3 is TGCAGTGCTGAACATCAGGGGTCGTCGGATTATAATTCACCCCTCCACTTT. Encoded protein: CSAEHQGSSDYNSPLHF. This rearrangement joins TRBV20-1 to TRBJ1-6; D is possibly TRBD1 (6 bases). This CDR3 contains 17 residues. Per the germline V gene, CDR1 is DFQATT and CDR2 is SNEGSKA (reference sequence). Trimming took 5 bases from V and 4 from J, leaving 21 bases between them.

This clonotype was detected only a few times. The V and J genes are TRBV19 and TRBJ1-1, with unresolved D. Germline values: CDR1 LNHDA, CDR2 SQIVND (reference sequence). The V end lost 4 bases, the J end lost 7 bases, and 19 bases lay between the germline ends. This CDR3 is 15 amino acids long. CDR3 DNA: TGTGCCAGTAGTACGGCTAGTCTGCCCCTGAATGAAGCTTTCTTT. This encodes CASSTASLPLNEAFF.

A few counts support this clonotype. The V and J genes are TRBV4-1 and TRBJ2-7; the D is unclear. Trimming stripped 1 base from V and 3 bases from J, with 10 bases between. Germline CDR1 and CDR2: MGHRA and YSYEKL. CDR3 length: 14 amino acids. CDR3 DNA: TGCGCCAGCAGCCAAGGACAAAGGATCTACGAGCAGTACTTC. It is translated as CASSQGQRIYEQYF.

This clonotype has just a few counts. The chain has TRBV20-1 and TRBJ1-1; 7 nucleotides line up with TRBD1. The CDR3 covers 13 residues. CDR1 and CDR2 (germline): DFQATT, SNEGSKA (reference sequence). V shed 5 bases, J shed 1 base, and the junction held 4 bases outside the gene matches. CDR3 in amino acids: CSAVRGRNTEAFF. The CDR3, as DNA: TGCAGTGCTGTAAGGGGGCGGAACACTGAAGCTTTCTTT.

This sequence joins TRBV20-1 and TRBJ2-1; D is unclear. V lost 5 bases, J lost 0 bases, and 14 bases lay in between. The CDR3 is 15 amino acids. The germline CDR1 and CDR2 sequences are DFQATT and SNEGSKA (reference sequence). DNA of the CDR3: TGCAGTGCTCCTGTAGCTTACAGCTCCTACAATGAGCAGTTCTTC. It specifies CSAPVAYSSYNEQFF.

This clonotype was counted once. One junction end does not reproduce the germline sequence, and a read error may be involved. This sequence joins TRBV28 and TRBJ2-7; D is undetermined. This CDR3 is 12 amino acids long. CDR1 is MDHEN, CDR2 SYDVKM, per germline. For the CDR3, the DNA is TGTGCCAACACCAACCAATACTACGATCAGTACTTC. It is translated as CANTNQYYDQYF.

The table lists this clonotype with many counts. V usage is TRBV2 and J usage is TRBJ1-5, with 9 bases that match TRBD1. Germline CDR1 and CDR2: SNHLY and FYNNEI. J gave up 2 bases and V 0 bases, and 8 bases lay outside the gene matches. The CDR3 consists of 18 residues. CDR3 coding DNA: TGTGCCAGCAGTGAAGCTAAAGGACAGGGGTTCGGCAATCAGCCCCAGCATTTT. Amino acid sequence: CASSEAKGQGFGNQPQHF.

This clonotype has ten or more counts. A junction end diverges from the germline sequence, so it may reflect a read error. The CDR3 reads CASSEPGGHNEKLFF. Here the CDR3 DNA reads TGTGCAAGCAGTGAACCAGGGGGCCATAATGAAAAACTGTTTTTT. The chain is built from TRBV28 and TRBJ1-4; the match to TRBD1 covers 8 bases. In germline, CDR1 is MDHEN, CDR2 SYDVKM. The CDR3 totals 15 residues.

This clonotype was counted many times. The chain employs TRBV7-2 and TRBJ2-3; D not certain. Germline V lookup: CDR1 SGHTA, CDR2 FQGNSA. This CDR3 is built from 16 residues. The V end was cut by 3 bases, the J end by 2 bases, with 15 bases between. CDR3 sequence reads: CASSFEPPPNTDTQYF. CDR3 sequence (DNA): TGTGCCAGCAGCTTCGAACCCCCCCCCAACACAGATACGCAGTATTTT.

The J gene is TRBJ2-3, the V gene TRBV20-1; 12 bases are a match to TRBD2. V was pared by 3 bases and J by 6 bases, with 7 bases of the junction left unmatched. The V gene's germline CDR1 is DFQATT and CDR2 SNEGSKA (reference sequence). The CDR3 spans 15 residues. This chain's CDR3 is CSARSLAGGQDTQYF. The DNA for the CDR3 is TGCAGTGCTAGGAGTCTAGCGGGAGGGCAGGATACGCAGTATTTT.